This T cell receptor (beta chain) was identified in a study of blood T cell repertoires in COVID-19. The study assigned cohorts using participant-reported clinical history. V was pared by 0 bases and J by 7 bases, with 4 bases of the junction left unmatched. The CDR3 is 15 residues long. Germline V CDR1 and CDR2: SGHDT, YYEEEE. Repertoires were generated with immunoSEQ multiplex PCR, while TCRdb's copy carries only in-frame clones and drops some. The table has about 310,000 clones, just under 90% seen once; the top ten hold about 9.4%. V is TRBV5-6 and J is TRBJ2-1; TRBD2 aligns across 10 bases. Sample: PBMCs or T cells enriched from blood (not recorded which). The clonotype originates from a woman aged 25 to 39 who had recovered from COVID-19. CDR3 region: CASSLATSGTNEQFF. In nucleotides, the CDR3 is TGTGCCAGCAGCTTGGCCACTAGCGGGACGAATGAGCAGTTCTTC.